This T cell receptor beta chain was sequenced during a study of blood T cell repertoires in COVID-19. For the study at large: Material from acute and convalescent COVID-19 was sourced from the United States, Italy and Spain.

Germline V gene lookup returns CDR1 SGDLS and CDR2 YYNGEE. CDR3 size: 14 residues. Losses at the gene ends were 0 bases for V and 12 bases for J; bases not matched to a gene: 8. In the source study's methods: Nucleated cell number was recorded as an estimate derived from reference gene primer amplification. Profiling relied on immunoSEQ multiplex PCR, and the TCRdb table lists in-frame clones only, not all of them. The V and J calls and clone size come from that table; D and trimming were worked out from the DNA. The sample consists of roughly 250,000 clones, over 75% of them appearing once. The chain employs TRBV9 and TRBJ2-1; TRBD2 agrees at 8 bases. Sequenced input: PBMCs or T cells enriched from blood (not recorded which). The receptor comes from a woman aged 25 to 39 who had recovered from COVID-19. The CDR3 spells CASSVEGLVGLQFF. In DNA, the CDR3 is TGTGCCAGCAGCGTAGAGGGACTAGTTGGGTTGCAGTTCTTC.